Sequencing of this T cell receptor (beta chain) was carried out in a study of T cell repertoires in ileal Crohn's disease. Turning to the study itself: At postoperative colonoscopy, neoterminal ileum biopsies were taken as M6.

V shed 6 bases, J shed 3 bases, and the junction held 4 bases outside the gene matches. The CDR3 length is 13 residues. From germline, CDR1 is MDHEN and CDR2 SYDVKM. Libraries were prepared by immunoSEQ multiplex PCR; TCRdb keeps only in-frame clonotypes and omits some of them. The data show 9,400 or so clones, around 82% seen once. Time point: neoterminal ileum biopsy at postoperative endoscopy, about 6 months after surgery. V is TRBV28 and J is TRBJ2-7, with 8 positions matching TRBD2. Sequenced material: ileal tissue. This sequence originates from an adult with Crohn's disease. CDR3 protein: CASRSGLDYEQYF. In DNA, the CDR3 is TGTGCCAGCAGATCGGGACTAGACTACGAGCAGTACTTC.